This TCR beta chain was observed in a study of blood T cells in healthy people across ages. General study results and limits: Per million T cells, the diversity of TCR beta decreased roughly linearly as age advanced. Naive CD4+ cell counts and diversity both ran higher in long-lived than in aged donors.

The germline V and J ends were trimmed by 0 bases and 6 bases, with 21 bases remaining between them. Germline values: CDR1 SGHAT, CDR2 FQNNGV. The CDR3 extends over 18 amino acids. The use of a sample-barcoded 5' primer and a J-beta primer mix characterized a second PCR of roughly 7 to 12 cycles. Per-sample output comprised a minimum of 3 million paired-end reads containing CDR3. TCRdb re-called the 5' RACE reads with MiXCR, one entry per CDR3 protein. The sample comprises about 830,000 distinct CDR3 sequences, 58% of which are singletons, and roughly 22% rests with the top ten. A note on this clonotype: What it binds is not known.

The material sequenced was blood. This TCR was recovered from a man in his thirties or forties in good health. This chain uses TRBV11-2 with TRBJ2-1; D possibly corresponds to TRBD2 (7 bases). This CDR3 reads CASSLDRVWGGPVNEQFF. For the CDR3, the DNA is TGTGCCAGCAGCTTAGATCGCGTTTGGGGGGGGCCTGTCAATGAGCAGTTCTTC.